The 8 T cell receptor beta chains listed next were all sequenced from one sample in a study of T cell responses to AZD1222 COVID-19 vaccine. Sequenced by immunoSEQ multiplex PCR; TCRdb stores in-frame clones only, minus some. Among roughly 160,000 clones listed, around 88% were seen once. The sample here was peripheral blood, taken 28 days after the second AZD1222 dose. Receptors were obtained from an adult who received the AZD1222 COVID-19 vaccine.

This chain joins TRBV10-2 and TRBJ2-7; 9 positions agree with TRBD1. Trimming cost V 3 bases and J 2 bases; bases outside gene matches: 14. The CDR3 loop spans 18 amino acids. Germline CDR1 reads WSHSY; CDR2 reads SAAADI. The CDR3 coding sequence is TGCGCCAGCAGTGACAGTGGGACAGGGTCCTCTATAGCCTACGAGCAGTACTTC. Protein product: CASSDSGTGSSIAYEQYF.

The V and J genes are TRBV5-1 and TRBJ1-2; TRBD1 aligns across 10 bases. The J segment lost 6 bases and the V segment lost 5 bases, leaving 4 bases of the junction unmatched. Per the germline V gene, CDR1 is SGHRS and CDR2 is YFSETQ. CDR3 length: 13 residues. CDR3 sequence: CASRGGQGHGYTF. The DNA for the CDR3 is TGCGCCAGCAGGGGGGGACAGGGGCATGGCTACACCTTC.

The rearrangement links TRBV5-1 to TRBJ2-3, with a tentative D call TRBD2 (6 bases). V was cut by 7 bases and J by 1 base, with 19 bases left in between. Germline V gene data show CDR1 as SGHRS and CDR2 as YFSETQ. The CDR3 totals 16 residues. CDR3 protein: CASGSDGGPGTDTQYF. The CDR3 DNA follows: TGCGCCAGCGGGTCAGACGGGGGTCCCGGCACAGATACGCAGTATTTT. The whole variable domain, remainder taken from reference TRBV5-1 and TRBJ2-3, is KAGVTQTPRYLIKTRGQQVTLSCSPISGHRSVSWYQQTPGQGLQFLFEYFSETQRNKGNFPGRFSGRQFSNSRSEMNVSTLELGDSALYLCASGSDGGPGTDTQYFGPGTRLTVL.

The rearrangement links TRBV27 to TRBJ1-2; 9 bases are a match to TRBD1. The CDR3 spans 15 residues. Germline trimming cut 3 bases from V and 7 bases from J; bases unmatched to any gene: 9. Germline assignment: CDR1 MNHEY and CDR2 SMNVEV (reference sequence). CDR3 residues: CASSFLTGGIIGYTF. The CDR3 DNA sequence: TGTGCCAGCAGTTTTCTCACAGGGGGCATCATTGGCTACACCTTC.

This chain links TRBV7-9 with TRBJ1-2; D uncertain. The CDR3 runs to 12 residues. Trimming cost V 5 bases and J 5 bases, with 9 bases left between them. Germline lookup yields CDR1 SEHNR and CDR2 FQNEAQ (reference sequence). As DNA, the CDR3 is TGTGCCAGCAGCCCCACTTTTTATGGCTACACCTTC. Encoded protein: CASSPTFYGYTF.

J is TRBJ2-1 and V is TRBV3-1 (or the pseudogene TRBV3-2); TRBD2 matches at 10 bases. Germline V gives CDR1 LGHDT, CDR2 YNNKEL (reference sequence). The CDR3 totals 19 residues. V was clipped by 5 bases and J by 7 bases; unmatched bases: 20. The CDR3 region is CASSGPSRSSGGAWNEQFF. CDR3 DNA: TGTGCCAGCAGCGGACCGTCCCGCTCGAGCGGGGGGGCTTGGAATGAGCAGTTCTTC.

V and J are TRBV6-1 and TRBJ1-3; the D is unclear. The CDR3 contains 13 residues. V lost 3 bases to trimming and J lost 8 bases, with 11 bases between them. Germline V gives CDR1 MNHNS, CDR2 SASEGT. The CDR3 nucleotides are TGTGCCAGCAGTGATACGGGAATGGACACCATATATTTT. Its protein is CASSDTGMDTIYF.

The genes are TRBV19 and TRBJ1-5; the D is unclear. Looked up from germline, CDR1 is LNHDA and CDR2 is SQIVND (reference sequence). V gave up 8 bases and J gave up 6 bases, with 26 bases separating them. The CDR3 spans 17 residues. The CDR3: CASCGRLYPTSGQPQHF. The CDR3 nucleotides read TGTGCCAGTTGTGGCAGGTTGTACCCTACTAGCGGTCAGCCCCAGCATTTT.